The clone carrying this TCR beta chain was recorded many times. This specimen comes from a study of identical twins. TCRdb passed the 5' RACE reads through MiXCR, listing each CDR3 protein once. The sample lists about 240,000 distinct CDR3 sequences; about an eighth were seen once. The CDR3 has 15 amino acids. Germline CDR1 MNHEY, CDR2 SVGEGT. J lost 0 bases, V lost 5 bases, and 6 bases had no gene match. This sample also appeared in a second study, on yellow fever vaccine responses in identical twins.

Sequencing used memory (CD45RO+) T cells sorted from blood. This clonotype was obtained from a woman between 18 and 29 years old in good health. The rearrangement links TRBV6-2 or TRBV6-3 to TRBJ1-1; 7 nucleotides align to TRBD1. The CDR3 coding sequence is TGTGCCAGCAGTCCGGGACAGCTGATGAACACTGAAGCTTTCTTT. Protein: CASSPGQLMNTEAFF.